This is a list of T cell receptor beta chains from one sample in a study of blood T cell repertoires in COVID-19. Repertoires were generated with immunoSEQ multiplex PCR, while TCRdb's copy carries only in-frame clones and drops some. The profile shows roughly 400,000 clones, about 90% of them singletons. Source material: PBMCs or T cells enriched from blood (not recorded which). The receptor set was obtained from a man between 18 and 35 years old who had recovered from COVID-19. The conserved cysteine and the conserved F or W are not part of the CDR3 here. Size is stated for part of the rows, as once, few or many counts, or as a class when the clone is expanded.

V gene: TRBV28
clone size: NA
CDR3 protein: ASRALADPYEQY

V gene: TRBV6-5
clone size: NA
CDR3 protein: ASSLASYNEQF

V gene: TRBV5-4
clone size: NA
CDR3 protein: AFGRARANTEAF

V gene: TRBV10-2
clone size: NA
CDR3 protein: ASSESGEANYGYT

V gene: TRBV11-1
clone size: NA
CDR3 protein: ASSYREANSPLH

V gene: TRBV27
clone size: NA
CDR3 protein: ASSLRFGGGGTQY

V gene: TRBV10-3
clone size: NA
CDR3 protein: ATGGTSGTPKRETQY

V gene: TRBV6-1
clone size: NA
CDR3 protein: ASSDITNQG

V gene: TRBV27
clone size: NA
CDR3 protein: ASSAGFKAGYT

V gene: TRBV29-1
clone size: once
CDR3 protein: SVADPQRGYT

V gene: TRBV5-6
clone size: NA
CDR3 protein: ASRGTGVDYEQY

V gene: TRBV28
clone size: NA
CDR3 protein: ASSSGTGIVYEQY

V gene: TRBV2
clone size: once
CDR3 protein: ASSEGPGGNYGYT

V gene: TRBV10-3
clone size: NA
CDR3 protein: AISAGTGDTGELF

V gene: TRBV6-5
clone size: NA
CDR3 protein: ASRFGNTEAF

V gene: TRBV5-1
clone size: NA
CDR3 protein: ASRLAESSYNEQF

V gene: TRBV2
clone size: NA
CDR3 protein: ASGDRGNIQY

V gene: TRBV9
clone size: NA
CDR3 protein: ASSVRAGVGNTIY

V gene: TRBV10-2
clone size: NA
CDR3 protein: ASQGLAGGGKDEQY

V gene: TRBV12-5
clone size: NA
CDR3 protein: ASGLGKKGQGTGTFYYNSPLH

V gene: TRBV19
clone size: NA
CDR3 protein: ASSVGLAGVPQQY

V gene: TRBV5-5
clone size: NA
CDR3 protein: ASSWIAGVDEQY

V gene: TRBV5-6
clone size: NA
CDR3 protein: ASSLVGVGQETQY

V gene: TRBV19
clone size: NA
CDR3 protein: ASTTTRGASNCL

V gene: TRBV7-3
clone size: once
CDR3 protein: ASSLTGLEAF

V gene: TRBV30
clone size: NA
CDR3 protein: AWSVSTGGSYEQY

V gene: TRBV6-1
clone size: NA
CDR3 protein: ASSEFTGNYGYT